This entry concerns a single T cell receptor beta chain. These data originate in a study of blood T cell repertoires in COVID-19. Overall study context: The origin of the acute and convalescent COVID-19 samples was the United States, Italy and Spain. T cells, B-cell-depleted T cells, or PBMCs provided the cDNA or gDNA that served as material.

Clones were sequenced by immunoSEQ multiplex PCR, and TCRdb holds only the in-frame ones, with some missing. The sample records around 250,000 clones, approximately 85% being singletons. Participants reported their clinical history, and cohort assignment relied on those reports. The CDR3 has 15 amino acids. The ends were cut back, 1 base at V and 2 bases at J, with 7 bases in the middle. Germline V CDR1 and CDR2: SGHRS, YFSETQ. This TCR was sampled from a woman aged 45-65 years who had recovered from COVID-19. This chain uses TRBV5-1 with TRBJ2-6; no clear D. Source material: PBMCs or T cells enriched from blood (not recorded which). The CDR3 bases are TGCGCCAGCAGCTTGATTGGCCCTGGGGCCAACGTCCTGACTTTC. Its translation is CASSLIGPGANVLTF.